The text below deals with one T cell receptor beta chain. Its antigen remains unknown. With more than 9 days of culture completed, CD4+ T cells were isolated. Infection dated between March and December 2020, before the Alpha, Beta and Delta variants reached the United States. IL-2 medium took the place of half the medium on both days 3 and 7. CDR1 is SGHNT and CDR2 is YYREEE in the germline V gene (reference sequence). The V segment lost 3 bases and the J segment 3 bases; nucleotides outside the gene matches: 9. The CDR3 extends over 16 amino acids. These data belong to a study of vaccination effects on CD4 cells after COVID-19. The protocol was immunoSEQ multiplex PCR, while the TCRdb copy is restricted to in-frame clones and leaves out a portion. This table has about 64,000 clones, more than 60% appearing once.

The V gene is TRBV5-4, the J gene TRBJ1-2, with 9 bases aligning to TRBD1. This TCR was sampled from a human donor who had a prior SARS-CoV-2 infection. The specimen was CD4+ T cells from PBMCs cultured without peptide, collected before COVID-19 vaccination. In nucleotides, the CDR3 is TGTGCCAGCAGCTCAAAATCCGGACAGGGGTACTATGGCTACACCTTC. It yields the protein CASSSKSGQGYYGYTF.